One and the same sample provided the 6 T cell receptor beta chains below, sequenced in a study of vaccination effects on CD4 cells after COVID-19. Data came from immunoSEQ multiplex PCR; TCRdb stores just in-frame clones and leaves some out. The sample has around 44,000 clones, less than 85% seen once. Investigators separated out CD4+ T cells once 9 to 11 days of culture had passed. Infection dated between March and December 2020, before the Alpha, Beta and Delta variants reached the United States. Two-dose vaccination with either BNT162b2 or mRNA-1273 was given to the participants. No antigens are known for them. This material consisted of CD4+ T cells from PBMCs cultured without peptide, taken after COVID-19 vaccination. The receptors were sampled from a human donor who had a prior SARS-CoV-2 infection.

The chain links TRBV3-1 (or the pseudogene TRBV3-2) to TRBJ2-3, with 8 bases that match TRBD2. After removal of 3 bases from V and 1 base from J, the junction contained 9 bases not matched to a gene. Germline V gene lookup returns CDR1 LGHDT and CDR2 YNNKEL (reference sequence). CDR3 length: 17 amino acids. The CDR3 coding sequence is TGTGCCAGCAGCCACCCCGATAGCGGGGTACGCACAGATACGCAGTATTTT. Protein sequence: CASSHPDSGVRTDTQYF.

The DNA for the CDR3 is TGCGCCAGCAGCCGCCAGGGGAACACCGGGGAGCTGTTTTTT. Amino acids: CASSRQGNTGELFF. V is TRBV4-3 and J is TRBJ2-2, with TRBD1 as a possible D gene (5 bases). Trimming cost V 4 bases and J 1 base, with 7 bases left between them. The CDR3 sequence is 14 residues long. Germline-derived CDR1 and CDR2 are LGHNA and YSLEER.

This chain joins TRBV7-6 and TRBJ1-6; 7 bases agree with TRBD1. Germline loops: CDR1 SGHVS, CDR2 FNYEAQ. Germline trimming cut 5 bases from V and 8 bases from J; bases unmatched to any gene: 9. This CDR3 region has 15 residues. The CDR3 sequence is CASSPTGWDDSPLHF. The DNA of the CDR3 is TGTGCCAGCAGCCCGACAGGGTGGGATGATTCACCCCTCCACTTT. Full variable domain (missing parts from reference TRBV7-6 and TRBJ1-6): GAGVSQSPRYKVTKRGQDVALRCDPISGHVSLYWYRQALGQGPEFLTYFNYEAQQDKSGLPNDRFSAERPEGSISTLTIQRTEQRDSAMYRCASSPTGWDDSPLHFGNGTRLTVT.

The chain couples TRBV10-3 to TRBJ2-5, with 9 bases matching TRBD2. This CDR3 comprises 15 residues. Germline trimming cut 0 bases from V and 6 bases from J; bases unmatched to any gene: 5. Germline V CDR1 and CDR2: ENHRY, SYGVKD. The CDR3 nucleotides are TGTGCCATCAGTGAGTCGGCTAGCGGGATGAAGACCCAGTACTTC. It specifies CAISESASGMKTQYF.

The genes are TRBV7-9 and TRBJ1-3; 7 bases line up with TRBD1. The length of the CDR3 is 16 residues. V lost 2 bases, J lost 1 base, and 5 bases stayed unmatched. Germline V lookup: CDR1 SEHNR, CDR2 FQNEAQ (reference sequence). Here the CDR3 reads CASSLRAGGSGNTIYF. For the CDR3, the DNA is TGTGCCAGCAGCTTACGGGCAGGGGGGTCTGGAAACACCATATATTTT.

CDR3 protein: CASSFSPSSPLHF. In DNA form, the CDR3 reads TGTGCCAGCAGCTTTTCCCCTAGTTCACCCCTCCACTTT. V and J are TRBV7-8 and TRBJ1-6; D not certain. From germline, CDR1 is SGHVS and CDR2 FQNEAQ. V gave up 3 bases and J gave up 9 bases, with 9 bases separating them. The CDR3 is 13 residues long. Using reference TRBV7-8 and TRBJ1-6 for the parts outside the CDR3, the full variable domain is GAGVSQSPRYKVAKRGQDVALRCDPISGHVSLFWYQQALGQGPEFLTYFQNEAQLDKSGLPSDRFFAERPEGSVSTLKIQRTQQEDSAVYLCASSFSPSSPLHFGNGTRLTVT.